This T cell receptor beta chain was retrieved from a study of shared clonotypes between healthy human individuals. As processed by the authors: For the immunoSEQ data, sequences were junction-only without quality scores, so filtering differed. Sequencing was performed with immunoSEQ multiplex PCR; in TCRdb, only in-frame clones are kept and a portion is missing. The DNA gave D and trimming, while V, J and clone size come from that table. This sample has a few hundred thousand clones, with roughly four fifths found just once. Trimming cost V 7 bases and J 2 bases, with 10 bases left between them. Germline V gene lookup returns CDR1 MNHNS and CDR2 SASEGT. The CDR3 length is 13 residues.

V and J are TRBV6-1 and TRBJ2-3; D may be TRBD2 (5 bases). Sequencing input: PBMCs. The TCR originated in a woman in her 40s in good health. Some clones in this sample may be carry-over from other donors' samples. CDR3 sequence reads: CASTSTATDTQYF. Written as DNA, the CDR3 is TGTGCCAGCACTAGCACGGCCACAGATACGCAGTATTTT.